The 7 T cell receptor beta chains listed next were all sequenced from one sample in a study of tumor-infiltrating lymphocytes in localized non-small cell lung cancer. Data came from immunoSEQ multiplex PCR; TCRdb stores just in-frame clones and leaves some out. Here the sample spans some 13,000 clones, 68% being singletons. Sequencing input: uninvolved lung tissue not adjacent to the tumor. The receptors shown here come from a human donor with non-small cell lung cancer.

V gene TRBV28 combines with J gene TRBJ2-7; D remains unclear. This CDR3 comprises 11 residues. Per the germline V gene, CDR1 is MDHEN and CDR2 is SYDVKM. V was pared by 6 bases and J by 3 bases, with 6 bases between. This chain's CDR3 is CASSHRYEQYF. The CDR3 DNA reads TGTGCCAGCAGCCACCGCTACGAGCAGTACTTC.

The chain has TRBV4-1 and TRBJ1-1; possible D gene TRBD1, 5 bases. Trimming removed 0 bases at V and 6 bases at J, with 8 bases between. CDR3 length equals 13 residues. Germline V gene lookup returns CDR1 MGHRA and CDR2 YSYEKL. The CDR3 sequence: CASSQDREPEAFF. DNA for the CDR3: TGCGCCAGCAGCCAAGACAGGGAGCCTGAAGCTTTCTTT.

The chain combines TRBV5-4 with TRBJ1-3; a possible D gene is TRBD1 (5 bases). CDR1 is SGHNT, CDR2 YYREEE, per germline (reference sequence). This CDR3 is 14 amino acids long. The V and J ends lost 4 bases and 2 bases respectively, with 10 bases between them. The CDR3 protein is CASSQGRPGNTIYF. For the CDR3, the DNA is TGTGCCAGCAGCCAGGGACGGCCTGGAAACACCATATATTTT.

The gene calls are TRBV4-2 and TRBJ2-5, with D tentatively TRBD2 (5 bases). CDR1 LGHNA and CDR2 YNFKEQ come from the germline V gene. The germline V and J ends were trimmed by 0 bases and 4 bases, with 18 bases remaining between them. The CDR3 sequence is 17 residues long. As DNA, the CDR3 is TGTGCCAGCAGCCAAGATTTACCGGGGAAAGTAGCAGAGACCCAGTACTTC. It codes for CASSQDLPGKVAETQYF.

The V gene is TRBV11-3, the J gene TRBJ1-1; no firm D call. The germline V gene encodes CDR1 SGHNT and CDR2 YENEEA. The CDR3 runs 13 residues. The V end lost 2 bases, the J end lost 1 base, and 5 bases lay between the germline ends. CDR3 bases: TGTGCCAGCAGCTTAAGAGAGAACACTGAAGCTTTCTTT. Translated: CASSLRENTEAFF.

V and J are TRBV9 and TRBJ2-7; a weak D match, TRBD1 (5 bases). With 0 bases removed from V and 0 bases from J, the gap between germline ends came to 16 bases. Germline V gene sequence: CDR1 SGDLS, CDR2 YYNGEE. The CDR3 has 17 residues. CDR3 in amino acids: CASSVVGVGRPSYEQYF. The CDR3, as DNA: TGTGCCAGCAGCGTAGTAGGGGTTGGACGGCCCTCCTACGAGCAGTACTTC.

By its share, this clone is medium-sized. V gene TRBV4-1 combines with J gene TRBJ1-2; no reliable D call. CDR1 and CDR2 from the germline V gene are MGHRA and YSYEKL. The CDR3 is made up of 16 amino acids. Trimming cost V 1 base and J 5 bases, with 17 bases left between them. CDR3 DNA: TGCGCCAGCAGCCAAGGTTTGACGCAGGACGTATATGGCTACACCTTC. The encoded protein is CASSQGLTQDVYGYTF.